These T cell receptor beta chains were read from a single sample in a study of CD8 T cells in ankylosing spondylitis. Each CDR3 protein is one row after TCRdb ran MiXCR on the 5' RACE reads. This table has 300,000 to 400,000 distinct CDR3 sequences, roughly 10% appearing once. Sequencing was carried out using blood, either unsorted or a sorted T cell fraction (not recorded which). These receptors were collected from a female donor with ankylosing spondylitis or in good health (not recorded which). Both conserved end residues are part of each CDR3. D genes are given only for firm matches. Expanded clones are given a class, and other clones once, few, many or no size at all.

J gene: TRBJ2-1; D gene: TRBD2; V gene: TRBV5-5; clone size: many; CDR3 DNA: TGTGCCAGCAGCTTGCAGCGGGAGGAGCCCCCTTACAATGAGCAGTTCTTC; CDR3 protein: CASSLQREEPPYNEQFF
J gene: TRBJ2-3; D gene: NA; V gene: TRBV15; clone size: many; CDR3 DNA: TGTGCCACCAGCAGAGATCTCAAGGCGGGCGGGGCAACAGATACGCAGTATTTT; CDR3 protein: CATSRDLKAGGATDTQYF
J gene: TRBJ2-5; D gene: TRBD2; V gene: TRBV12-3/TRBV12-4; clone size: many; CDR3 DNA: TGTGCCACCCTCCAGGTAGCGGGAGGAAGTGAGACCCAGTACTTC; CDR3 protein: CATLQVAGGSETQYF
J gene: TRBJ1-1; D gene: NA; V gene: TRBV12-3/TRBV12-4; clone size: NA; CDR3 DNA: TGTGCCAGCAACCCAGCTTTCTTT; CDR3 protein: CASNPAFF
J gene: TRBJ1-6; D gene: TRBD1; V gene: TRBV27; clone size: many; CDR3 DNA: TGTGCCAGCAGTAAATGGGACAGGGAAACACCCCTCCACTTT; CDR3 protein: CASSKWDRETPLHF
J gene: TRBJ2-7; D gene: TRBD2; V gene: TRBV5-6; clone size: many; CDR3 DNA: TGTGCCAGCAGCTTACCGGGACTAGGCTACGAGCAGTACTTC; CDR3 protein: CASSLPGLGYEQYF
J gene: TRBJ2-1; D gene: TRBD2; V gene: TRBV7-9; clone size: many; CDR3 DNA: TGTGCCAGCAGGCAGACTAGCGGTATCTACAATGAGCAGTTCTTC; CDR3 protein: CASRQTSGIYNEQFF
J gene: TRBJ2-4; D gene: NA; V gene: TRBV28; clone size: NA; CDR3 DNA: TGTGCCAGCAGTTTTGGGGTGGGCGGAGTAAACATTCAGTACTTC; CDR3 protein: CASSFGVGGVNIQYF
J gene: TRBJ1-2; D gene: NA; V gene: TRBV12-3/TRBV12-4; clone size: few; CDR3 DNA: TGTGCCAGCAGCATCGGACCCTATGGCTACACCTTC; CDR3 protein: CASSIGPYGYTF
J gene: TRBJ1-2; D gene: NA; V gene: TRBV27; clone size: many; CDR3 DNA: TGTGCCAGCAGTTTCAAGACTCACCTTAAGGATGGCTACACCTTC; CDR3 protein: CASSFKTHLKDGYTF
J gene: TRBJ1-2; D gene: NA; V gene: TRBV20-1; clone size: few; CDR3 DNA: TGCAGTGCTCACTCCTTGGGGGGCTACACCTTC; CDR3 protein: CSAHSLGGYTF
J gene: TRBJ2-3; D gene: TRBD2; V gene: TRBV7-8; clone size: NA; CDR3 DNA: TGTGCCAGCAGCTTAGGACTAGCGGGAGGGACTAGCACAGATACGCAGTATTTT; CDR3 protein: CASSLGLAGGTSTDTQYF
J gene: TRBJ2-3; D gene: NA; V gene: TRBV5-1; clone size: many; CDR3 DNA: TGCGCCAGCAGCTTCGAGGGTTTCACAGATACGCAGTATTTT; CDR3 protein: CASSFEGFTDTQYF
J gene: TRBJ2-5; D gene: NA; V gene: TRBV9; clone size: many; CDR3 DNA: TGTGCCAGCAGCCCAGCAGAAGAGACCCAGTACTTC; CDR3 protein: CASSPAEETQYF
J gene: TRBJ1-2; D gene: NA; V gene: TRBV20-1; clone size: NA; CDR3 DNA: TGCAGTGCTAGAGAGGCCGGGGTAAATGGCTACACCTTC; CDR3 protein: CSAREAGVNGYTF
J gene: TRBJ1-1; D gene: NA; V gene: TRBV12-3/TRBV12-4; clone size: many; CDR3 DNA: TGTGCCAGCAGTCCGTTAGGGAACATGAACACTGAAGCTTTCTTT; CDR3 protein: CASSPLGNMNTEAFF
J gene: TRBJ2-3; D gene: NA; V gene: TRBV20-1; clone size: many; CDR3 DNA: TGCAGTGCCAGACCTCCTAGGGATACGCAGTATTTT; CDR3 protein: CSARPPRDTQYF
J gene: TRBJ2-3; D gene: TRBD2; V gene: TRBV20-1; clone size: NA; CDR3 DNA: TGCAGTGCTATCTTCCCGGGACTAGTCGGGGGCCTTTTT; CDR3 protein: CSAIFPGLVGGLF
J gene: TRBJ1-1; D gene: TRBD1; V gene: TRBV20-1; clone size: many; CDR3 DNA: TGCAGTGCTCCCCGGACAGGGGGGAACACTGAAGCTTTCTTT; CDR3 protein: CSAPRTGGNTEAFF
J gene: TRBJ2-1; D gene: NA; V gene: TRBV21-1; clone size: few; CDR3 DNA: TGTGCAGAGGGGAAAGGGGCCGAGTTGAATGAGCAGTTCTTC; CDR3 protein: CAEGKGAELNEQFF
J gene: TRBJ2-5; D gene: NA; V gene: TRBV20-1; clone size: many; CDR3 DNA: TGCAGTGCCCTGGATGCTTTCCGAGAGACCCAGTACTTC; CDR3 protein: CSALDAFRETQYF
J gene: TRBJ2-1; D gene: TRBD1; V gene: TRBV11-1; clone size: many; CDR3 DNA: TGTGCCAGCAGCGCCGGGACAGCGCTCTCCTACAATGAGCAGTTCTTC; CDR3 protein: CASSAGTALSYNEQFF